Below, one T cell receptor (beta chain) is given with its context. These data are taken from a study of blood T cell repertoires in COVID-19. The wider study: T cells, B-cell-depleted T cells, or PBMCs provided the cDNA or gDNA that served as material.

Germline loops: CDR1 MGHDK, CDR2 SYGVNS. This CDR3 has 13 amino acids. Sequencing used immunoSEQ multiplex PCR; TCRdb keeps in-frame clones, though not all of them. This sample has tens of thousands of clones, with 65% to 85% found just once. The chain uses TRBV25-1 and TRBJ2-6; D gene ambiguous. This receptor was obtained from a human donor in a cohort sampled during active COVID-19. Material for sequencing was peripheral blood. The CDR3 DNA sequence: TGTGCTTCTACGAAAGCGGGGGCCAACGTCCTGACTTTC. Translation: CASTKAGANVLTF.